A selection of T cell receptor beta chains follows, all from one sample in a study of cytomegalovirus exposure and HLA in healthy donors. Measured with immunoSEQ multiplex PCR; TCRdb has only the in-frame clones, and not every one. Among about 160,000 clones, approximately 80% were seen once, and the ten largest hold under 6%. What was sequenced was PBMCs. The receptors come from a woman aged 50 to 60 in good health and CMV-seropositive. Both conserved end residues are trimmed from each CDR3. Clone size is given for some rows only: seen once, a few or many times, or a class if the clone is expanded.

cdr3_length: 12; v_call: TRBV10-3; clone_size: .; cdr3_aa: AISELGKGEPQH
cdr3_length: 14; v_call: TRBV5-6; clone_size: .; cdr3_aa: ASSLAAASPTGGQF
cdr3_length: 12; v_call: TRBV14; clone_size: .; cdr3_aa: ASSQEPGLGIQY
cdr3_length: 13; v_call: TRBV5-4; clone_size: .; cdr3_aa: ASSLDAGPNQPQH
cdr3_length: 13; v_call: TRBV5-1; clone_size: .; cdr3_aa: ASLKGQLNTGELF
cdr3_length: 11; v_call: TRBV6-5; clone_size: few; cdr3_aa: ASSLTTGTEAF
cdr3_length: 12; v_call: TRBV5-8; clone_size: .; cdr3_aa: ASSFRQTDYGYT
cdr3_length: 11; v_call: TRBV19; clone_size: few; cdr3_aa: ASRFTADYGYT
cdr3_length: 9; v_call: TRBV23-1; clone_size: .; cdr3_aa: ASSPLDTQY
cdr3_length: 13; v_call: TRBV19; clone_size: few; cdr3_aa: ASRSAGHSDTEAF
cdr3_length: 9; v_call: TRBV29-1; clone_size: .; cdr3_aa: SVVVGGEAF
cdr3_length: 10; v_call: TRBV27; clone_size: .; cdr3_aa: ASTGFSYGYT
cdr3_length: 15; v_call: TRBV19; clone_size: .; cdr3_aa: ASSTLPGQYSNQPQH
cdr3_length: 11; v_call: TRBV4-3; clone_size: few; cdr3_aa: ASSPSGGEPQH
cdr3_length: 11; v_call: TRBV27; clone_size: .; cdr3_aa: ASSLPGGDGYT
cdr3_length: 11; v_call: TRBV5-4; clone_size: few; cdr3_aa: ASSFPNRESYT
cdr3_length: 17; v_call: TRBV21-1; clone_size: .; cdr3_aa: ASSKRLGGDAGSGNTIY